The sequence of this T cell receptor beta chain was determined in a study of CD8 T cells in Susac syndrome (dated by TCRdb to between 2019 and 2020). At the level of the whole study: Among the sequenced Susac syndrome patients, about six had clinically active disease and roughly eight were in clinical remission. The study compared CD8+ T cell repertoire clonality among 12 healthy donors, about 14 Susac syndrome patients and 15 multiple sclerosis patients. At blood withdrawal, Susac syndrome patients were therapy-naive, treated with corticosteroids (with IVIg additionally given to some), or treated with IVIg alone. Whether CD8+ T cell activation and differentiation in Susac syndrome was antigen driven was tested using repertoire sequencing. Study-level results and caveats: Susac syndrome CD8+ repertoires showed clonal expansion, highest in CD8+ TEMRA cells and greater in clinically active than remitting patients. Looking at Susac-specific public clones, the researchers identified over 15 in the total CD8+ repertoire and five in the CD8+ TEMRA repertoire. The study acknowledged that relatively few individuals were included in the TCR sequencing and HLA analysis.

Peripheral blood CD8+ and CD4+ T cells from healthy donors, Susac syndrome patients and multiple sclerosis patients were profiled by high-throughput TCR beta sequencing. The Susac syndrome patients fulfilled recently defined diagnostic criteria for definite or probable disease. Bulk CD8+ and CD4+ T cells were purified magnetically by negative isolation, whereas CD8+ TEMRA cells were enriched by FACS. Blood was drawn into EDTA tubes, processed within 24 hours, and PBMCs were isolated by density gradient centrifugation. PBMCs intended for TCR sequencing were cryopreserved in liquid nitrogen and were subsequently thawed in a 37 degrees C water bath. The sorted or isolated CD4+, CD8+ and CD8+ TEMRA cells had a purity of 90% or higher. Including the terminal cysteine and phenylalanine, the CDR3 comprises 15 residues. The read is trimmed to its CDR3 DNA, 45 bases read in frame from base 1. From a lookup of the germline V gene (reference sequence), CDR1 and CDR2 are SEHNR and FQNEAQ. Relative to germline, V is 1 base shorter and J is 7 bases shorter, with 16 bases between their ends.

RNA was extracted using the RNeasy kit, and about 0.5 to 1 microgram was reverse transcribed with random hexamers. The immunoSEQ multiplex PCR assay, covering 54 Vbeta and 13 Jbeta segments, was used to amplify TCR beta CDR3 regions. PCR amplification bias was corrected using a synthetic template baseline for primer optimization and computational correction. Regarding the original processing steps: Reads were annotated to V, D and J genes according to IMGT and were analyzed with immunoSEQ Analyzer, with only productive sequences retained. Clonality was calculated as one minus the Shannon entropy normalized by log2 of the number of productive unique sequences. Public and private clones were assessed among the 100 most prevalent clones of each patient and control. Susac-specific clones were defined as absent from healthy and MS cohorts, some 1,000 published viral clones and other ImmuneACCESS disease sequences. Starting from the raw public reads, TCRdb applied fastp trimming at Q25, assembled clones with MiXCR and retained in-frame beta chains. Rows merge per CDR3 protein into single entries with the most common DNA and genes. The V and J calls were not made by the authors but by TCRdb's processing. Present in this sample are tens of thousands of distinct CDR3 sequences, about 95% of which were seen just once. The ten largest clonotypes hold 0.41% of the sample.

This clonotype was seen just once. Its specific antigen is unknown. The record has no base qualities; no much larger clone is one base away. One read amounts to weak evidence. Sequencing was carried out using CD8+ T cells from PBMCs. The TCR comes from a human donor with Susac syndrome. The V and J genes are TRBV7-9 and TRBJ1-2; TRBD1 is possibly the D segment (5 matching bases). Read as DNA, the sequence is TGTGCCAGCAGCTTAGAACATCTGAGTGGGGCTGGCTACACCTTC. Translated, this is CASSLEHLSGAGYTF.